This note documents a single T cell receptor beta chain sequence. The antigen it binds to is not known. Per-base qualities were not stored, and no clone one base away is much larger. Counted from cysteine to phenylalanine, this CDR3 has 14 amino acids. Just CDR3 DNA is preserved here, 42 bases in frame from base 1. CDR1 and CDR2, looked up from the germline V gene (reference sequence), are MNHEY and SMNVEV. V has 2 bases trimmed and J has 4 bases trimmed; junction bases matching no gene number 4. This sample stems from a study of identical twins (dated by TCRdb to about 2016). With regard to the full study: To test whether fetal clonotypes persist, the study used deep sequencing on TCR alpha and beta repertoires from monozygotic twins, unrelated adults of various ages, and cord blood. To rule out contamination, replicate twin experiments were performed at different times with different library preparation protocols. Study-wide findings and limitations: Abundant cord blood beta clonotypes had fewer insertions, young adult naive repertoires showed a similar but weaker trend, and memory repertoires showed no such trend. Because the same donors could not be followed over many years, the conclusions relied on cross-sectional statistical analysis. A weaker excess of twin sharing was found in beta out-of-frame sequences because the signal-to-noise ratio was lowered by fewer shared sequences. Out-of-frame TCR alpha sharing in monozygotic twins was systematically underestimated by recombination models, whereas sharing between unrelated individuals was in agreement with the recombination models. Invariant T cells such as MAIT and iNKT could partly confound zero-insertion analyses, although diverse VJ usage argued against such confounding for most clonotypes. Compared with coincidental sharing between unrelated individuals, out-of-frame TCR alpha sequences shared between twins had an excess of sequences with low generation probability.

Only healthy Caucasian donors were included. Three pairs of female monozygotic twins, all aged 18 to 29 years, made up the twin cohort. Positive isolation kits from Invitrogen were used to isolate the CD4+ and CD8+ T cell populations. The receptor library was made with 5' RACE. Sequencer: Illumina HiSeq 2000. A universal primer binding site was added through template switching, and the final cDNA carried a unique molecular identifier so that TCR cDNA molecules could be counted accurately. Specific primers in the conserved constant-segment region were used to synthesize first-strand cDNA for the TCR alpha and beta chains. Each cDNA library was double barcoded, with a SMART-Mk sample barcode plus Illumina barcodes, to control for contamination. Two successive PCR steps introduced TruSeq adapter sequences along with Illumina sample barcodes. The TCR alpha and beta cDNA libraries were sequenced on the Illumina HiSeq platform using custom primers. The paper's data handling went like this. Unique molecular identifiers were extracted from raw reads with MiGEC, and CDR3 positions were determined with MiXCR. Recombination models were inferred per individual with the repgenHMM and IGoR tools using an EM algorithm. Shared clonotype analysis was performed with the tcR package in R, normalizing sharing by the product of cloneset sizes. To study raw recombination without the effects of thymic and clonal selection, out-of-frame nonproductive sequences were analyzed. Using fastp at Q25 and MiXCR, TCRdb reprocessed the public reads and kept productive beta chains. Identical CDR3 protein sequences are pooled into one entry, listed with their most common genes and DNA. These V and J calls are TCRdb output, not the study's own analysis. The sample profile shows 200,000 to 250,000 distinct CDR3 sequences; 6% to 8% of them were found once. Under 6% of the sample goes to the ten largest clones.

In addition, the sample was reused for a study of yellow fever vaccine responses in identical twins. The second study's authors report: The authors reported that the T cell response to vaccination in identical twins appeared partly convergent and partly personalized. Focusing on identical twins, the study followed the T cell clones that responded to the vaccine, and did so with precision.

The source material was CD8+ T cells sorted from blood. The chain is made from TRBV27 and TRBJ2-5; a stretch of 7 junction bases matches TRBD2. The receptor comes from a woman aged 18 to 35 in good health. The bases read TGTGCCAGCAGTTTAGCCGGACTAGGAGAGACCCAGTACTTC. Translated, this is CASSLAGLGETQYF.